These 17 T cell receptor beta chains came from one sample sequenced in a study of regulatory T cells in long-lasting Graves disease. Time point described: persistent/refractory GD, antithyroid drugs over 5 years with positive TRAb. The TCR library was prepared using RNA isolated from PBMCs. Relying on iRepertoire HTBI primers and Arm-PCR of CDR3 regions, the team built TCR beta libraries. TCRdb re-analysed the multiplex PCR reads in MiXCR, keeping a single row per CDR3 protein. The repertoire includes more than 650,000 distinct CDR3 sequences, 25% to 30% of them detected once, and under 55% sits in the top ten. Here the sequenced sample was peripheral blood mononuclear cells (PBMCs), taken when the disease was refractory, from a patient treated with antithyroid drugs. The receptors shown here come from a female donor with Graves disease.

This clonotype was counted many times. This chain connects TRBV11-2 to TRBJ2-7; D may correspond to TRBD1 or TRBD2 (6 bases each). CDR1 is SGHAT, CDR2 FQNNGV, per germline. Trimming pared 7 bases from V and 2 bases from J, leaving 18 bases between. This CDR3 has 15 amino acids. CDR3 nucleotides: TGTGCCAGCACCTCTCGGGGGCAGGGACCCTACGAGCAGTACTTC. As protein: CASTSRGQGPYEQYF.

This clonotype was seen ten or more times. V gene TRBV2 combines with J gene TRBJ1-5, with D possibly matching TRBD1 (5 bases). The CDR3 runs to 14 residues. CDR1 SNHLY and CDR2 FYNNEI come from the germline V gene. V was pared by 5 bases and J by 3 bases, with 11 bases between. The CDR3 loop reads CASSWDLTNQPQHF. In nucleotides, the CDR3 is TGTGCCAGCAGTTGGGACTTGACCAATCAGCCCCAGCATTTT.

This clonotype was detected ten times or more. The rearrangement uses TRBV28 and TRBJ1-6; 9 positions agree with TRBD1. With 6 bases clipped from V and 7 bases from J, the junction kept 7 bases outside the gene matches. Germline CDR1 is MDHEN and CDR2 is SYDVKM. The CDR3 is 15 residues long. Here the CDR3 DNA reads TGTGCCAGCAGCCAGGGAGGACAGGGGAATTCACCCCTCCACTTT. As protein: CASSQGGQGNSPLHF.

Of note for this clonotype: This likely came from a read error, as a far larger clone is one base away. The rearrangement joins TRBV7-3 to TRBJ2-5; perhaps TRBD1 as D (6 bases). Deletions cut 3 bases from V and 7 bases from J, with 12 bases between. The CDR3 runs to 13 residues. Germline V gives CDR1 SGHTA, CDR2 FQGTGA. The CDR3, as DNA: TGTGCCAGCAGCTTCAGGGGTTTGGGGACCCAGTACTTC. Encoded protein: CASSFRGLGTQYF.

There are a few counts of this clonotype. This chain joins TRBV29-1 and TRBJ1-1; 8 nucleotides agree with TRBD1. There are 13 residues in the CDR3. Per germline, CDR1 SQVTM and CDR2 ANQGSEA. V lost 8 bases and J lost 6; bases outside the gene matches: 11. The CDR3 sequence: CSIRTGRWAEAFF. The CDR3 DNA sequence: TGCAGCATTCGGACAGGGAGGTGGGCTGAAGCTTTCTTT.

The chain links TRBV28 to TRBJ1-5, with D maybe TRBD1 (5 bases). There are 17 residues in the CDR3. Germline V gene sequence: CDR1 MDHEN, CDR2 SYDVKM. Trimming took 1 base from V and 3 from J, leaving 16 bases between them. CDR3 nucleotide sequence: TGTGCCAGCAGTTTATTCGGAATCCGGGACGTCAATCAGCCCCAGCATTTT. This sequence encodes CASSLFGIRDVNQPQHF.

The V and J genes are TRBV7-9 and TRBJ1-2, with 7 bases that match TRBD1. CDR3 length: 14 residues. Trimming cost V 5 bases and J 5 bases; bases outside gene matches: 8. The V gene's germline CDR1 is SEHNR and CDR2 FQNEAQ (reference sequence). The CDR3 reads CASSGTGTVYGYTF. Written as DNA, the CDR3 is TGTGCCAGCAGCGGTACCGGGACAGTATATGGCTACACCTTC.

This clonotype was observed many times. The chain joins TRBV20-1 to TRBJ2-7, with a tentative D call TRBD2 (5 bases). The CDR3 has 14 amino acids. The germline gives CDR1 DFQATT, CDR2 SNEGSKA (reference sequence). Trimming left V 6 bases short and J 2 bases short, with 17 bases between. CDR3 residues: CSASGPMEAYEQYF. The CDR3 bases are TGCAGTGCGTCCGGGCCAATGGAGGCCTACGAGCAGTACTTC.

The genes are TRBV10-3 and TRBJ2-5; perhaps TRBD2 as D (6 bases). V lost 0 bases, J lost 9 bases, and 20 bases lay in between. This CDR3 has 16 residues. Per germline, CDR1 ENHRY and CDR2 SYGVKD. In DNA, the CDR3 is TGTGCCATCAGTGAGTCGGAGCGGGCGGGGATTACTCCCCAGTACTTC. As protein: CAISESERAGITPQYF.

This clonotype was seen more than once but under ten times. The gene calls are TRBV18 and TRBJ2-7; possibly TRBD1 or TRBD2 for D (5 bases each). CDR1 is KGHSH, CDR2 LQKENI, per germline. V was pared by 0 bases and J by 2 bases, with 11 bases between. The CDR3 is 15 residues long. Written as DNA, the CDR3 is TGTGCCAGCTCACCACCAGAAAGGGGAGCCTACGAGCAGTACTTC. As protein: CASSPPERGAYEQYF.

This clonotype was seen more than once but under ten times. The chain has TRBV12-3 or TRBV12-4 and TRBJ1-1; TRBD1 matches at 8 bases. V shed 6 bases, J shed 2 bases, and the junction held 5 bases outside the gene matches. The CDR3 sequence is 14 residues long. The CDR3 nucleotides read TGTGCCAGCAGACGGACAGGGTTTAACACTGAAGCTTTCTTT. Translated, it gives CASRRTGFNTEAFF.

The chain has TRBV14 and TRBJ1-2; 9 bases agree with TRBD1. This CDR3 contains 16 residues. Germline CDR1 reads SGHDN; CDR2 reads FVKESK. V trimming: 1 base; J trimming: 2 bases; junction bases outside the gene matches: 5. As DNA, the CDR3 is TGTGCCAGCAGCCAAGCCGGAACAGGGGGCAACTATGGCTACACCTTC. Residues: CASSQAGTGGNYGYTF. The full variable domain, its missing parts supplied by reference TRBV14 and TRBJ1-2, is EAGVTQFPSHSVIEKGQTVTLRCDPISGHDNLYWYRRVMGKEIKFLLHFVKESKQDESGMPNNRFLAERTGGTYSTLKVQPAELEDSGVYFCASSQAGTGGNYGYTFGSGTRLTVV.

This sequence joins TRBV29-1 and TRBJ2-4; D gene unclear. V lost 3 bases and J lost 0, with 3 bases in between. Per the germline V gene, CDR1 is SQVTM and CDR2 is ANQGSEA. The CDR3 contains 12 residues. DNA of the CDR3: TGCAGCGTTGAGGTAGCCAAAAACATTCAGTACTTC. Its protein is CSVEVAKNIQYF.

The genes are TRBV15 and TRBJ2-3; 8 bases are a match to TRBD1. Germline CDR1 and CDR2: LNHNV and YYDKDF (reference sequence). CDR3 length: 18 residues. J lost 3 bases, V lost 4 bases, and 15 bases had no gene match. Written as DNA, the CDR3 is TGTGCCACCAGCAAAAGACAGGGGCGCCTCTCTAGGACAGATACGCAGTATTTT. Translating gives CATSKRQGRLSRTDTQYF. Together with reference TRBV15 and TRBJ2-3, the CDR3 gives the full variable domain: DAMVIQNPRYQVTQFGKPVTLSCSQTLNHNVMYWYQQKSSQAPKLLFHYYDKDFNNEADTPDNFQSRRPNTSFCFLDIRSPGLGDTAMYLCATSKRQGRLSRTDTQYFGPGTRLTVL.

This clonotype appeared many times. The V and J genes are TRBV11-2 and TRBJ1-2; 9 bases align to TRBD1. V shed 5 bases, J shed 1 base, and the junction held 2 bases outside the gene matches. This CDR3 is built from 14 residues. The V gene's germline CDR1 is SGHAT and CDR2 FQNNGV. In DNA form, the CDR3 reads TGTGCCAGCAGCACGGACAGGGGTAACTATGGCTACACCTTC. This translates into CASSTDRGNYGYTF. The full variable domain, in which reference TRBV11-2 and TRBJ1-2 provide the parts outside the CDR3, is EAGVAQSPRYKIIEKRQSVAFWCNPISGHATLYWYQQILGQGPKLLIQFQNNGVVDDSQLPKDRFSAERLKGVDSTLKIQPAKLEDSAVYLCASSTDRGNYGYTFGSGTRLTVV.

This clonotype showed up just a few times. This sequence joins TRBV20-1 and TRBJ2-3; 9 positions match TRBD1. J was trimmed by 1 base and V by 5 bases; bases with no gene match: 4. Germline V gene sequence: CDR1 DFQATT, CDR2 SNEGSKA (reference sequence). The CDR3 extends over 14 amino acids. The chain's CDR3 is CSADRTGGTDTQYF. CDR3 DNA: TGCAGTGCTGACCGGACAGGGGGCACAGATACGCAGTATTTT.

The sample holds a few counts of this clonotype. The rearrangement links TRBV7-6 to TRBJ1-2; the match to TRBD1 covers 7 bases. The CDR3 length is 16 residues. The junction had 12 bases not matched to a gene; V was cut back by 5 bases and J by 3 bases. The germline V gene has CDR1 SGHVS and CDR2 FNYEAQ. For the CDR3, the DNA is TGTGCCAGCAGCGCGACTCCGGGACAGATCTACTATGGCTACACCTTC. This sequence encodes CASSATPGQIYYGYTF.